This TCR beta chain comes out of a study of graft-versus-host responses after intestinal transplantation. Background on the study: Recipients were given multivisceral, liver-intestinal, or isolated intestinal transplants. Recipients uniformly received anti-thymocyte globulin induction, followed by tacrolimus and steroids for three to four years. General study results and limits: Ileal or blood samples showed some GvH clones first, and such clones were also found in recipient marrow. Early post-transplant declines in HvG were associated with peak levels of circulating GvH clones.

Data came from immunoSEQ multiplex PCR; TCRdb stores just in-frame clones and leaves some out. The sample holds 15,000 or so clones, around 94% seen once. V trimming: 4 bases; J trimming: 2 bases; junction bases outside the gene matches: 8. This CDR3 has 15 amino acids. The germline V gene encodes CDR1 SGHVS and CDR2 FNYEAQ. Comments on this clone: Its antigen is currently unknown.

The source of this sequence is a human patient who received an intestinal transplant, so some T cells may come from the graft donor. The sequencing here drew on PBMCs, taken 9 days after transplant. The chain has TRBV7-6 and TRBJ2-7; 7 nucleotides align to TRBD1. CDR3 amino acids: CASSSDRNDPYEQYF. DNA for the CDR3: TGTGCCAGCAGCTCGGACAGGAACGACCCCTACGAGCAGTACTTC. The full variable domain, with the rest looked up from reference TRBV7-6 and TRBJ2-7, is GAGVSQSPRYKVTKRGQDVALRCDPISGHVSLYWYRQALGQGPEFLTYFNYEAQQDKSGLPNDRFSAERPEGSISTLTIQRTEQRDSAMYRCASSSDRNDPYEQYFGPGTRLTVT.